Following are 30 T cell receptor beta chains from one sample sequenced in a study of shared clonotypes between healthy human individuals (dated by TCRdb to 2019 to 2021). The protocol used for the library was the immunoSEQ multiplex PCR assay. TCRdb took over this immuneACCESS table, retaining in-frame rearrangements with V and J assigned. Such tables are incomplete; in checked studies, under half of the missing clones stem from an unresolved V gene, and the remainder is unexplained. A total of some 2,400,000 clones appear in this sample, approximately 94% of them only once. Roughly 0.13% of the sample comes from the top ten. Specimen: naive CD4+ T cells sorted from blood. The cell subset or site label, read with the paper, signifies: CD45RA+ positively selected. These receptors were obtained from a man younger than 35 in good health.

This chain joins TRBV4-1 and TRBJ2-7; weak D call: TRBD2 (6 bases). This CDR3 is built from 14 residues. CDR1 and CDR2 (germline): MGHRA, YSYEKL. The V end was cut by 3 bases, the J end by 7 bases, with 16 bases between. As DNA, the CDR3 is TGCGCCAGCAGCCAGCCGGGAGCGCCCTGGGAGCAGTACTTC. Protein sequence: CASSQPGAPWEQYF.

This sequence joins TRBV6-6 and TRBJ2-7; a possible D gene is TRBD2 (5 bases). The CDR3 is 12 amino acids. The V and J ends lost 6 bases and 4 bases respectively, with 10 bases between them. Looked up from germline, CDR1 is MNHNY and CDR2 is SVGAGI (reference sequence). CDR3 DNA: TGTGCCAGCAGCCTGACGGGGTACGAGCAGTACTTC. Translated, it gives CASSLTGYEQYF.

The V gene is TRBV18, the J gene TRBJ2-1; TRBD1 might be the D (5 bases). Trimming took off 6 bases at V and 2 bases at J, with 11 bases between the two ends. This CDR3 region has 14 residues. From germline, CDR1 is KGHSH and CDR2 LQKENI. The CDR3 is CASSETVAYNEQFF. Here the CDR3 DNA reads TGTGCCAGCTCGGAGACAGTTGCCTACAATGAGCAGTTCTTC.

The chain recombines TRBV9 with TRBJ2-7, with TRBD2 matching 7 bases. Germline CDR1 and CDR2: SGDLS and YYNGEE. The CDR3 contains 15 residues. The V and J ends lost 0 bases and 5 bases, in that order; junction bases with no gene match: 8. This chain's CDR3 is CASSVGGGGGHEQYF. CDR3 sequence (DNA): TGTGCCAGCAGCGTAGGTGGCGGGGGAGGCCACGAGCAGTACTTC.

This clone was seen once. The chain links TRBV14 to TRBJ1-6; the D is unclear. Looked up from germline, CDR1 is SGHDN and CDR2 is FVKESK. V dropped 1 base and J dropped 10 bases, with 8 bases sitting between them. This CDR3 spans 13 amino acids. Here the CDR3 reads CASSQVVRSPLHF. In DNA, the CDR3 is TGTGCCAGCAGCCAAGTAGTACGGTCACCCCTCCACTTT. Complete variable domain (other parts from reference TRBV14 and TRBJ1-6): EAGVTQFPSHSVIEKGQTVTLRCDPISGHDNLYWYRRVMGKEIKFLLHFVKESKQDESGMPNNRFLAERTGGTYSTLKVQPAELEDSGVYFCASSQVVRSPLHFGNGTRLTVT.

V usage is TRBV2 and J usage is TRBJ1-5; possible D gene TRBD1, 6 bases. The V and J ends lost 8 bases and 2 bases respectively, with 13 bases between them. The CDR3 is made up of 14 amino acids. CDR1 and CDR2 (germline): SNHLY, FYNNEI. CDR3 protein: CASRRGLGNQPQHF. The CDR3 coding sequence is TGTGCCAGCCGCAGGGGTTTGGGCAATCAGCCCCAGCATTTT.

The chain recombines TRBV30 with TRBJ2-7; 8 positions agree with TRBD2. The V segment lost 4 bases and the J segment 3 bases; nucleotides outside the gene matches: 11. The CDR3 runs 15 residues. Germline CDR1 reads GTSNPN; CDR2 reads SVGIG (reference sequence). The CDR3 nucleotides are TGTGCCTGGACCTACCCGACGGGACTAGGCTACGAGCAGTACTTC. Residues: CAWTYPTGLGYEQYF.

The J gene is TRBJ2-7, the V gene TRBV7-2; D remains unclear. Germline values: CDR1 SGHTA, CDR2 FQGNSA. Deletions cut 3 bases from V and 3 bases from J, with 15 bases between. This CDR3 comprises 15 residues. The CDR3 reads CASSLSPTSNYEQYF. The CDR3 bases are TGTGCCAGCAGCTTGTCCCCAACTTCAAACTACGAGCAGTACTTC.

Regarding this clone: One end of the junction does not line up with germline, which may come from a read error. The chain carries TRBV7-7 and TRBJ2-7; D unclear. CDR1 is SSHAT, CDR2 FNYEAQ, per germline (reference sequence). The CDR3 length is 13 residues. CDR3 nucleotides: TGTGCTAGCAGCTTAGGCCTGGGCTACGAGCAGTACTTC. The encoded protein is CASSLGLGYEQYF.

This clone was counted between two and nine times. This specimen includes other DNA sequences encoding the same CDR3. This rearrangement joins TRBV30 to TRBJ2-5; 9 positions match TRBD2. With V trimmed by 0 bases and J by 4 bases, 3 bases remained unmatched. This CDR3 has 14 residues. The germline V gene encodes CDR1 GTSNPN and CDR2 SVGIG (reference sequence). CDR3 coding DNA: TGTGCCTGGAGTGTGGGAGCGGGAGGAGAGACCCAGTACTTC. Amino acids: CAWSVGAGGETQYF.

The chain carries TRBV28 and TRBJ2-1, with a weak D call TRBD2 (6 bases). Per the germline V gene, CDR1 is MDHEN and CDR2 is SYDVKM. The CDR3 is made up of 15 amino acids. The V end was cut by 4 bases, the J end by 1 base, with 11 bases between. The chain's CDR3 is CASSSAGKSYNEQFF. The CDR3 DNA is TGTGCCAGCAGTTCGGCGGGGAAATCCTACAATGAGCAGTTCTTC.

The chain has TRBV2 and TRBJ2-2; D is unclear. CDR3 size: 15 residues. Per the germline V gene, CDR1 is SNHLY and CDR2 is FYNNEI. V lost 5 bases and J lost 0, with 10 bases in between. CDR3 in amino acids: CASSSDKANTGELFF. CDR3 nucleotides: TGTGCCAGCAGTTCCGACAAAGCGAACACCGGGGAGCTGTTTTTT.

The chain employs TRBV11-2 and TRBJ1-4, with D perhaps matching TRBD1 (6 bases). Trimming shortened V by 0 bases and J by 5 bases, and 16 bases separated the two germline ends. Germline V gene sequence: CDR1 SGHAT, CDR2 FQNNGV. The CDR3 runs 17 residues. The CDR3 region has the DNA TGTGCCAGCAGCTTAGATCAATCGGGCAGGGGAAATGAAAAACTGTTTTTT. It codes for CASSLDQSGRGNEKLFF.

This chain connects TRBV5-4 to TRBJ2-2; TRBD2 might be the D (6 bases). The CDR3 covers 15 residues. Looked up from germline, CDR1 is SGHNT and CDR2 is YYREEE (reference sequence). The V end was cut by 0 bases, the J end by 5 bases, with 11 bases between. The CDR3 DNA sequence: TGTGCCAGCAGCTTGGCTAGCGATCGAACCGGGGAGCTGTTTTTT. Encoded protein: CASSLASDRTGELFF.

The chain uses TRBV25-1 and TRBJ2-3; TRBD2 matches at 7 bases. Germline-derived CDR1 and CDR2 are MGHDK and SYGVNS. J gave up 4 bases and V 2 bases, and 6 bases lay outside the gene matches. There are 15 residues in the CDR3. Here the CDR3 reads CASSEQVGGPDTQYF. The CDR3 bases are TGTGCCAGCAGTGAACAAGTGGGAGGGCCAGATACGCAGTATTTT.

The V and J genes are TRBV28 and TRBJ2-1, with 12 nucleotides matching TRBD1. Per germline, CDR1 MDHEN and CDR2 SYDVKM. CDR3 size: 16 residues. V lost 6 bases and J lost 8; bases outside the gene matches: 11. The CDR3, as DNA: TGTGCCAGCAGCTACAGCCCCGGGACAGGGGGCGATGAGCAGTTCTTC. This translates into CASSYSPGTGGDEQFF.

The chain links TRBV5-1 to TRBJ2-6; D is unresolved. This CDR3 has 14 residues. The germline V gene encodes CDR1 SGHRS and CDR2 YFSETQ. The V and J ends lost 7 bases and 0 bases respectively, with 8 bases between them. The CDR3 DNA reads TGCGCCAGCGGGCAGTCCTCTGGGGCCAACGTCCTGACTTTC. It codes for CASGQSSGANVLTF.

The chain employs TRBV7-8 and TRBJ2-7; TRBD2 is a possible D gene (6 bases). The CDR3 is 14 amino acids. Between the trimmed V and J ends, which lost 7 bases and 0 bases, there was a span of 13 bases. Looked up from germline, CDR1 is SGHVS and CDR2 is FQNEAQ. DNA of the CDR3: TGTGCCAGCAATCCGACGGGGGACTCCTACGAGCAGTACTTC. Encoded protein: CASNPTGDSYEQYF.

The gene calls are TRBV5-1 and TRBJ2-7; the match to TRBD2 covers 8 bases. The CDR3 length is 15 residues. The junction had 8 bases not matched to a gene; V was cut back by 4 bases and J by 2 bases. The germline V gene has CDR1 SGHRS and CDR2 YFSETQ. The CDR3 loop is CASSPGSGIPYEQYF. CDR3 DNA: TGCGCCAGCAGCCCAGGTAGCGGGATACCCTACGAGCAGTACTTC. The full variable domain, its missing parts supplied by reference TRBV5-1 and TRBJ2-7, is KAGVTQTPRYLIKTRGQQVTLSCSPISGHRSVSWYQQTPGQGLQFLFEYFSETQRNKGNFPGRFSGRQFSNSRSEMNVSTLELGDSALYLCASSPGSGIPYEQYFGPGTRLTVT.

The chain recombines TRBV7-9 with TRBJ2-1; 8 nucleotides agree with TRBD2. Germline lookup yields CDR1 SEHNR and CDR2 FQNEAQ (reference sequence). J was trimmed by 8 bases and V by 7 bases; bases with no gene match: 16. CDR3 length: 16 amino acids. CDR3 coding DNA: TGTGCCAGCAACTCCCTAACTAGCGGTGCGGGGGATGAGCAGTTCTTC. Its protein product is CASNSLTSGAGDEQFF.

This clone was seen once. This rearrangement joins TRBV9 to TRBJ2-2, with 9 bases fitting TRBD2. The CDR3 runs to 16 residues. V gave up 4 bases and J gave up 3 bases; unmatched junction bases: 7. Germline V lookup: CDR1 SGDLS, CDR2 YYNGEE. The CDR3 protein is CASSSIAGVYTGELFF. CDR3 DNA sequence: TGTGCCAGCAGCTCGATAGCGGGGGTATACACCGGGGAGCTGTTTTTT.

The V call is TRBV19, the J call TRBJ1-5; perhaps TRBD1 as D (6 bases). V lost 3 bases and J 7 bases, leaving 13 bases between the germline ends. The CDR3 contains 14 residues. Per germline, CDR1 LNHDA and CDR2 SQIVND (reference sequence). CDR3 residues: CASSMRGPRQPQHF. CDR3 bases: TGTGCCAGTAGTATGCGGGGGCCGAGACAGCCCCAGCATTTT.

The chain links TRBV7-6 to TRBJ1-3, with no clear D. The ends were cut back, 6 bases at V and 0 bases at J, with 18 bases in the middle. The germline V gene encodes CDR1 SGHVS and CDR2 FNYEAQ. The CDR3 contains 17 residues. This CDR3 reads CASSPIAGLSSGNTIYF. The DNA of the CDR3 is TGTGCCAGCAGTCCTATTGCCGGACTGTCCTCTGGAAACACCATATATTTT.

This clone was counted between two and nine times. This rearrangement joins TRBV10-1 to TRBJ1-1; D is ambiguous. The V gene lost 6 bases and the J gene lost 5 bases, with 13 bases spanning the gap. The CDR3 has 13 amino acids. Germline V CDR1 and CDR2: WNHNN, SYGVQD (reference sequence). The CDR3: CASSVYRGTEAFF. CDR3 sequence (DNA): TGCGCCAGCAGCGTGTATAGAGGGACTGAAGCTTTCTTT.

V and J are TRBV5-4 and TRBJ2-3; 8 bases agree with TRBD1. V shed 0 bases, J shed 3 bases, and the junction held 3 bases outside the gene matches. CDR1 and CDR2 (germline): SGHNT, YYREEE (reference sequence). CDR3 size: 15 residues. The CDR3 loop is CASSLVGQVTDTQYF. The DNA for the CDR3 is TGTGCCAGCAGCTTGGTGGGACAGGTAACAGATACGCAGTATTTT.

The genes are TRBV19 and TRBJ2-1, with D possibly TRBD2 on 7 matching bases. Germline CDR1 is LNHDA and CDR2 is SQIVND (reference sequence). Between the trimmed V and J ends, which lost 4 bases and 0 bases, there was a span of 16 bases. The CDR3 loop spans 17 amino acids. The chain's CDR3 is CASSKGGGKASYNEQFF. In DNA form, the CDR3 reads TGTGCCAGTAGTAAGGGAGGGGGAAAGGCCTCCTACAATGAGCAGTTCTTC.

The chain carries TRBV4-1 and TRBJ1-1; 10 bases match TRBD1. This CDR3 region has 16 residues. With 4 bases clipped from V and 4 bases from J, the junction kept 9 bases outside the gene matches. The germline V gene has CDR1 MGHRA and CDR2 YSYEKL. This chain's CDR3 is CASSPGTGAVVTEAFF. CDR3 bases: TGCGCCAGCAGCCCGGGGACAGGGGCGGTGGTCACTGAAGCTTTCTTT.

This chain connects TRBV5-1 to TRBJ1-4; D ambiguous. The CDR3 runs 14 residues. Between the trimmed V and J ends, which lost 4 bases and 2 bases, there was a span of 9 bases. Germline V CDR1 and CDR2: SGHRS, YFSETQ. The CDR3: CASSLQPTNEKLFF. The DNA of the CDR3 is TGCGCCAGCAGCCTACAGCCGACTAATGAAAAACTGTTTTTT.

The V gene is TRBV7-9, the J gene TRBJ2-7; 7 nucleotides match TRBD1. J lost 6 bases, V lost 0 bases, and 8 bases had no gene match. The CDR3 totals 15 residues. Per germline, CDR1 SEHNR and CDR2 FQNEAQ (reference sequence). CDR3 nucleotide sequence: TGTGCCAGCAGCTTAGCGAGGGGGCAGGTCAGCGAGCAGTACTTC. Amino acids: CASSLARGQVSEQYF. The whole variable domain, remainder taken from reference TRBV7-9 and TRBJ2-7, is DTGVSQNPRHKITKRGQNVTFRCDPISEHNRLYWYRQTLGQGPEFLTYFQNEAQLEKSRLLSDRFSAERPKGSFSTLEIQRTEQGDSAMYLCASSLARGQVSEQYFGPGTRLTVT.

The chain uses TRBV11-2 and TRBJ1-4; 8 nucleotides match TRBD1. The germline gives CDR1 SGHAT, CDR2 FQNNGV. Germline trimming cut 1 base from V and 8 bases from J; bases unmatched to any gene: 3. CDR3 length: 14 residues. The CDR3 DNA follows: TGTGCCAGCAGCTTAGCAGGGGGCCAGGAAAAACTGTTTTTT. It yields the protein CASSLAGGQEKLFF. Drawing the rest from reference TRBV11-2 and TRBJ1-4, the complete variable domain is EAGVAQSPRYKIIEKRQSVAFWCNPISGHATLYWYQQILGQGPKLLIQFQNNGVVDDSQLPKDRFSAERLKGVDSTLKIQPAKLEDSAVYLCASSLAGGQEKLFFGSGTQLSVL.